This note documents a single T cell receptor (beta chain) sequence. Germline CDR1 DFQATT, CDR2 SNEGSKA (reference sequence). The CDR3 runs to 13 residues. The germline V and J ends were trimmed by 5 bases and 7 bases, with 15 bases remaining between them. The data belong to a study of blood T cells in healthy people across ages. Combining a sample-barcoded 5' primer with a J-beta primer mix, a second PCR ran for 7 to 11 cycles. TCRdb reprocessed the 5' RACE reads via MiXCR and lists one record per CDR3 protein. The sample lists fewer than 2,000,000 distinct CDR3 sequences; approximately 39% were seen once.

This receptor was identified in a human donor in good health. The sequencing input was blood. The chain employs TRBV20-1 and TRBJ2-4; TRBD2 is a possible D gene (6 bases). In DNA, the CDR3 is TGCAGTGCTTCCTTAGCGGTGAGGAACATTCAGTACTTC. Translation: CSASLAVRNIQYF.